Shown below are 19 T cell receptor beta chains from a single sample sequenced in a study of early T cells in non-severe SARS-CoV-2 infection. MiXCR was run by TCRdb on the 5' RACE reads, yielding one entry per CDR3 protein. The sample lists over 45,000 distinct CDR3 sequences, approximately 10% occurring once. The specimen sequenced was whole blood. These receptors all come from an adult who was a healthcare worker with PCR-confirmed SARS-CoV-2 infection or an uninfected control (not recorded which).

This clonotype was counted only a few times. This chain connects TRBV9 to TRBJ2-1; 10 nucleotides line up with TRBD2. Germline V CDR1 and CDR2: SGDLS, YYNGEE. The CDR3 contains 16 residues. V dropped 5 bases and J dropped 5; count of bases not matched to a gene: 10. CDR3 nucleotide sequence: TGTGCCAGCAGACCTACCGGGACTAGCGTCGACAATGAGCAGTTCTTC. It yields the protein CASRPTGTSVDNEQFF.

This clonotype was counted only a few times. This CDR3 is CASSRRRGNTDTQYF. The CDR3 nucleotides read TGTGCCAGCAGCCGACGGAGGGGGAACACAGATACGCAGTATTTT. This chain connects TRBV13 to TRBJ2-3; either TRBD1 or TRBD2 may supply D (6 bases each). The CDR3 extends over 15 amino acids. The V end was cut by 5 bases, the J end by 2 bases, with 14 bases between. CDR1 and CDR2 from the germline V gene are PRHDT and FYEKMQ (reference sequence).

This clonotype has a count of ten or more. The rearrangement uses TRBV7-2 and TRBJ2-1; 11 bases are a match to TRBD2. In germline, CDR1 is SGHTA, CDR2 FQGNSA. There are 15 residues in the CDR3. V gave up 5 bases and J gave up 6 bases; unmatched junction bases: 6. The DNA of the CDR3 is TGTGCCAGCAGCATAGGGACTAGCGGTCCCAATGAGCAGTTCTTC. This gives the protein CASSIGTSGPNEQFF.

Only a few counts were recorded for this clonotype. This sequence joins TRBV7-2 and TRBJ2-7; D not certain. Trimming shortened V by 2 bases and J by 6 bases, and 17 bases separated the two germline ends. This CDR3 is 15 amino acids long. Germline V gene sequence: CDR1 SGHTA, CDR2 FQGNSA. In nucleotides, the CDR3 is TGTGCCAGCAGCTTAAAAAGGCTAGTATCAGGCGAGCAGTACTTC. This encodes CASSLKRLVSGEQYF.

The V call is TRBV20-1, the J call TRBJ1-5; D gene unclear. The CDR3 covers 15 residues. The V end was cut by 5 bases, the J end by 4 bases, with 18 bases between. CDR1 is DFQATT and CDR2 is SNEGSKA in the germline V gene (reference sequence). CDR3 DNA: TGCAGTGCTGCGCAGGCTCTTACCGAAAATCAGCCCCAGCATTTT. Translation gives CSAAQALTENQPQHF.

This clonotype was picked up many times. This chain joins TRBV21-1 and TRBJ1-4; the table's D call, TRBD1, has no DNA check behind it. TRBV21-1 is an annotated pseudogene. This CDR3 region has 15 residues. The CDR3 here is CASSKSSGGNEKLFF. The CDR3 region has the DNA TGTGCCAGCAGCAAGTCAAGTGGGGGAAATGAAAAACTGTTTTTT.

This clonotype was seen ten or more times. V is TRBV5-6 and J is TRBJ1-2; 8 bases agree with TRBD1. Unmatched junction bases numbered 9, after V lost 0 bases and J lost 8 bases. Looked up from germline, CDR1 is SGHDT and CDR2 is YYEEEE. CDR3 length: 15 residues. CDR3 protein: CASSLVTGVGSGYTF. CDR3 sequence (DNA): TGTGCCAGCAGCTTGGTGACAGGGGTAGGTAGCGGCTACACCTTC.

This clonotype is a singleton in its sample. With a much larger clone just one base away, this may be a read error. The chain has TRBV7-6 and TRBJ2-4; the D call may be TRBD1 or TRBD2 (5 bases each). Germline values: CDR1 SGHVS, CDR2 FNYEAQ. This CDR3 contains 11 residues. The CDR3 coding sequence is TGTGCCAGCAGCGCCGGGACGCATCATGTCTTC. Translation gives CASSAGTHHVF. The full variable domain, in which reference TRBV7-6 and TRBJ2-4 provide the parts outside the CDR3, is GAGVSQSPRYKVTKRGQDVALRCDPISGHVSLYWYRQALGQGPEFLTYFNYEAQQDKSGLPNDRFSAERPEGSISTLTIQRTEQRDSAMYRCASSAGTHHVFGAGTRLSVL.

This clonotype was detected ten times or more. The rearrangement uses TRBV7-9 and TRBJ1-4, with TRBD1 matching over 7 bases. The CDR3 extends over 15 amino acids. The ends lost 5 bases at V and 3 bases at J; junction bases unmatched: 6. Germline loops: CDR1 SEHNR, CDR2 FQNEAQ (reference sequence). CDR3 loop: CASSPPGTANEKLFF. In DNA form, the CDR3 reads TGTGCCAGCAGCCCACCCGGGACAGCTAATGAAAAACTGTTTTTT.

In this sample, this clonotype is medium-sized. The chain has TRBV27 and TRBJ2-7; a weak D match, TRBD2 (6 bases). The CDR3 length is 14 residues. The V end was cut by 2 bases, the J end by 2 bases, with 10 bases between. Germline assignment: CDR1 MNHEY and CDR2 SMNVEV (reference sequence). The CDR3 nucleotides are TGTGCCAGCAGTTTAGACGGGAGCACCTACGAGCAGTACTTC. It encodes CASSLDGSTYEQYF.

The genes are TRBV4-3 and TRBJ2-1, with 12 bases identical to TRBD2. Germline V gene sequence: CDR1 LGHNA, CDR2 YSLEER. The CDR3 sequence is 17 residues long. The ends lost 3 bases at V and 3 bases at J; junction bases unmatched: 6. CDR3 amino acids: CASSQRLAGDLYNEQFF. The CDR3, as DNA: TGCGCCAGCAGCCAGAGACTAGCGGGAGACCTCTACAATGAGCAGTTCTTC.

The rearrangement links TRBV3-1 to TRBJ1-2; tentative D call: TRBD1 (5 bases). The CDR3 is 15 residues long. The V gene's germline CDR1 is LGHDT and CDR2 YNNKEL (reference sequence). V was shortened by 4 bases and J by 6 bases, with 18 bases between the two germline ends. The CDR3 region is CASSPKLGGRDGYTF. The CDR3 DNA sequence: TGTGCCAGCAGCCCTAAGCTCGGGGGGAGGGATGGCTACACCTTC.

This clonotype has ten or more counts. This chain uses TRBV6-2 or TRBV6-3 with TRBJ2-1, with 9 nucleotides matching TRBD1. Germline assignment: CDR1 MNHEY and CDR2 SVGEGT. V dropped 3 bases and J dropped 4; count of bases not matched to a gene: 10. This CDR3 is built from 17 residues. Written as DNA, the CDR3 is TGTGCCAGCAGTTATGTGTACAGGGGGCGGAGATACAATGAGCAGTTCTTC. It specifies CASSYVYRGRRYNEQFF.

This chain uses TRBV29-1 with TRBJ1-2, with D uncertain. CDR1 is SQVTM, CDR2 ANQGSEA, per germline. The CDR3 loop spans 10 amino acids. With 6 bases removed from V and 6 bases from J, the gap between germline ends came to 8 bases. As DNA, the CDR3 is TGCAGCGTAAAGGCGAATGGCTACACCTTC. The encoded protein is CSVKANGYTF.

In this sample, this clonotype turned up a few times. The V gene is TRBV12-3 or TRBV12-4, the J gene TRBJ2-2; the match to TRBD1 covers 7 bases. The CDR3 contains 14 residues. The J segment lost 2 bases and the V segment lost 6 bases, leaving 3 bases of the junction unmatched. CDR3 amino acids: CASSRDSNTGELFF. CDR3 nucleotides: TGTGCCAGCAGCCGGGACAGCAACACCGGGGAGCTGTTTTTT.

This clonotype was seen repeatedly, ten times or more. The rearrangement joins TRBV19 to TRBJ1-4; TRBD1 is a possible D gene (5 bases). Trimming removed 5 bases from V and 4 bases from J, with 17 bases in between. The germline V gene has CDR1 LNHDA and CDR2 SQIVND (reference sequence). The length of the CDR3 is 16 residues. For the CDR3, the DNA is TGTGCCAGTAGTTTGTTTTCCAGGGAAGATAATGAAAAACTGTTTTTT. It is translated as CASSLFSREDNEKLFF. Complete variable domain (other parts from reference TRBV19 and TRBJ1-4): DGGITQSPKYLFRKEGQNVTLSCEQNLNHDAMYWYRQDPGQGLRLIYYSQIVNDFQKGDIAEGYSVSREKKESFPLTVTSAQKNPTAFYLCASSLFSREDNEKLFFGSGTQLSVL.

This clonotype was counted ten times or more. This chain uses TRBV24-1 with TRBJ2-3; 10 positions match TRBD2. Trimming removed 3 bases from V and 3 bases from J; junction bases left unmatched: 8. This CDR3 has 17 amino acids. Germline-derived CDR1 and CDR2 are KGHDR and SFDVKD. The CDR3 sequence: CATSDPGTSARTDTQYF. As DNA, the CDR3 is TGTGCCACCAGTGATCCTGGGACTAGCGCCCGGACAGATACGCAGTATTTT.

This clonotype was detected a few times. The chain has TRBV7-6 and TRBJ1-1; no clear D. Germline V gene sequence: CDR1 SGHVS, CDR2 FNYEAQ. The CDR3 spans 16 residues. The V gene lost 2 bases and the J gene lost 5 bases, with 18 bases spanning the gap. The CDR3 DNA sequence: TGTGCCAGCAGCTTATTATTCCCCTCTCAGATGACTGAAGCTTTCTTT. Translating gives CASSLLFPSQMTEAFF. The full variable domain, with the rest looked up from reference TRBV7-6 and TRBJ1-1, is GAGVSQSPRYKVTKRGQDVALRCDPISGHVSLYWYRQALGQGPEFLTYFNYEAQQDKSGLPNDRFSAERPEGSISTLTIQRTEQRDSAMYRCASSLLFPSQMTEAFFGQGTRLTVV.

This clonotype was observed many times. V is TRBV19 and J is TRBJ2-4; TRBD1 aligns across 7 bases. CDR1 and CDR2 from the germline V gene are LNHDA and SQIVND (reference sequence). The length of the CDR3 is 13 residues. Losses at the gene ends were 3 bases for V and 14 bases for J; bases not matched to a gene: 10. DNA of the CDR3: TGTGCCAGTAGTATCAGGAAGGACACAGGGGAGTACTTC. It specifies CASSIRKDTGEYF.